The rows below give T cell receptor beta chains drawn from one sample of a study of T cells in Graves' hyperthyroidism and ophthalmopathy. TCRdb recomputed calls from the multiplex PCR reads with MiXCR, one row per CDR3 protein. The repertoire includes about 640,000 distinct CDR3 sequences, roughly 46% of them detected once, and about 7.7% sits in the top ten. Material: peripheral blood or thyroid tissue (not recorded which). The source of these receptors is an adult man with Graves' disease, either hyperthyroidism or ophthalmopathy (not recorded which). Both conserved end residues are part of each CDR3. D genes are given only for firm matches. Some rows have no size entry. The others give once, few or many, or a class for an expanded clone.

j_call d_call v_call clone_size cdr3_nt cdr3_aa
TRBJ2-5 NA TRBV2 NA TGTGCCAGCAGTGAAGCGGGTGTAGGAAAGACCCAGTACTTC CASSEAGVGKTQYF
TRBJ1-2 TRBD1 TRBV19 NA TGTGCCAGTACCCCCGGCAGGGGGCAGGGCTATGGCTACACCTTC CASTPGRGQGYGYTF
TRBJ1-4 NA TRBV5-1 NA TGCGCCAGCAGCTTGGGCGGGAGACAGATACAGTATGAAAAACTGTTTTTT CASSLGGRQIQYEKLFF
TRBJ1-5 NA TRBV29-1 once TGCAGCGTTGTTCCGTCAGGGCAGCCCCAGCATTTT CSVVPSGQPQHF
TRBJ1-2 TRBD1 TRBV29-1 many TGCAGCGTCCAGGGGGGGAGATATGGCTACACCTTC CSVQGGRYGYTF
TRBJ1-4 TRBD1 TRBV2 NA TGTGCCAGCGGCTCACAGGGGAGCCTTAATGAAAAACTGTTTTTT CASGSQGSLNEKLFF
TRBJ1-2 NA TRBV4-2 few TGTGCCAGCGAAGGGGAAGAGGGTGGCTACACCTTC CASEGEEGGYTF
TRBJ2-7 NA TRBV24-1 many TGTGCCACCAGTGACCCCATCGGCGGGTCCTACGAGCAGTACTTC CATSDPIGGSYEQYF
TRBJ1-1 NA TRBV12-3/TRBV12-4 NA TGTGCCAGCAGCTTGGGGCTCCTCGGGGCTTTCTTT CASSLGLLGAFF
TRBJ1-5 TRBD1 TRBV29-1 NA TGCAGCGTCGCTGGGACAGGGGGCGGAAATCAGCCCCAGCATTTT CSVAGTGGGNQPQHF
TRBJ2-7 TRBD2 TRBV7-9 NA TGTGCCAGCAGCGCCTCGACTAGCGGGCTTTCCTCCTACAAGCAGTACTTC CASSASTSGLSSYKQYF
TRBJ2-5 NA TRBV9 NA TGTGCCAGCAGCGTTGGGAAGGCGGGGACCCAAGAGACCCAGTACTTC CASSVGKAGTQETQYF
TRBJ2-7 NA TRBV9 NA TGTGCCAGCAGCGTACGAGGCATCCTCTACGAGCAGTACTTC CASSVRGILYEQYF
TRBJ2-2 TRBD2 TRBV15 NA TGTGCCACCAGCAGAGATCCGGGACTAGGGGCCGGGGAGCTGTTTTTT CATSRDPGLGAGELFF
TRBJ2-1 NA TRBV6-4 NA TGTGCCAGCAGTGACGGACGAGGGTTCGATGAGCAGTTCTTC CASSDGRGFDEQFF
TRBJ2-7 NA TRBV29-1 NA TGCAGCGTTGAACGAGGGGGGAACGAGCAGTACTTC CSVERGGNEQYF
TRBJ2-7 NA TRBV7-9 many TGTGCCAGCAGCTATCTATCGGAGGAGCAGTACTTC CASSYLSEEQYF
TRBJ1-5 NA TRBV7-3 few TGTGCCAGCAGCTTAGGAACGGGACAGCCCCAGCATTTT CASSLGTGQPQHF
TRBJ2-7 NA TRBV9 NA TGTGCCAGCAGCGAGGGTGTGGGGAACGAGCAGTACTTC CASSEGVGNEQYF
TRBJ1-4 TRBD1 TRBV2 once TGTGCCAGCATGGGGACAGCTGAAAAACTGTTTTTT CASMGTAEKLFF
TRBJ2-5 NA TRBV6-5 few TGTGCCAGCAGCAAACGGGACACCTTCCAAGAGACCCAGTACTTC CASSKRDTFQETQYF
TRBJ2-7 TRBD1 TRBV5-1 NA TGCGCCAGCAGCTGGGGACAGGAACTCTACGAGCAGTACTTC CASSWGQELYEQYF
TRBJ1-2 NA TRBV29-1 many TGCAGCACCGGGGCGGGGGTCTACTACACCTTC CSTGAGVYYTF
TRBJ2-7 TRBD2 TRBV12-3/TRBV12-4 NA TGTGCCAGCAGCCTATGGGGACTAGCGGGGGCCTACGAGCAGTACTTC CASSLWGLAGAYEQYF